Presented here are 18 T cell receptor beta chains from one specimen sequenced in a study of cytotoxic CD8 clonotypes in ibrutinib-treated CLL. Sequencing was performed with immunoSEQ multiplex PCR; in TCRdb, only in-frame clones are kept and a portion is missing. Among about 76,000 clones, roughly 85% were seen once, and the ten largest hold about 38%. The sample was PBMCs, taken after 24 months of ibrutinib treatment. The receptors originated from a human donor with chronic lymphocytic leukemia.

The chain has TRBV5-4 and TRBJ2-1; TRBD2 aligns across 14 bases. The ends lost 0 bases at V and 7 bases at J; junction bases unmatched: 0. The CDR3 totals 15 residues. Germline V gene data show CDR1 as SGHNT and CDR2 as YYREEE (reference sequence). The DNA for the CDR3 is TGTGCCAGCAGCTTGGGACTAGCGGGAGGGAATGAGCAGTTCTTC. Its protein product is CASSLGLAGGNEQFF.

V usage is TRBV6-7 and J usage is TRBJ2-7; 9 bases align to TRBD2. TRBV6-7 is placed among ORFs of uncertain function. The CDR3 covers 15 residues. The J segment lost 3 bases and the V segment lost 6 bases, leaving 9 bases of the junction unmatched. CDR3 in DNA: TGTGCCAGCAGGACTACCGGCGGGAGGGACTACGAGCAGTACTTC. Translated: CASRTTGGRDYEQYF.

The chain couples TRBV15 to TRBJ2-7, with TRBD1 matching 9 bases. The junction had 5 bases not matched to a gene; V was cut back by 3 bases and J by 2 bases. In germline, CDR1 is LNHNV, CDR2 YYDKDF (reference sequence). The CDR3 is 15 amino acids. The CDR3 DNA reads TGTGCCACCAGCAGGGCCGGGACAGGGCCCTACGAGCAGTACTTC. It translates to CATSRAGTGPYEQYF.

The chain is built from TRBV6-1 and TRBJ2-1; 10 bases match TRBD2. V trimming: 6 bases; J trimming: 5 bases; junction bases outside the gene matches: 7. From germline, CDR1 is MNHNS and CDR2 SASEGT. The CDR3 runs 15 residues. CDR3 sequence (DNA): TGTGCCAGCAGATATACTAGCGGGGATAACAATGAGCAGTTCTTC. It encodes CASRYTSGDNNEQFF.

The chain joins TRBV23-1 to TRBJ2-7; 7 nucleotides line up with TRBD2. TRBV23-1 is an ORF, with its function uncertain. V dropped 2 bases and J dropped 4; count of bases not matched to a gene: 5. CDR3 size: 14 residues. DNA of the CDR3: TGCGCCAGCAGTCAACGGGGGGACGGTTACGAGCAGTACTTC. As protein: CASSQRGDGYEQYF.

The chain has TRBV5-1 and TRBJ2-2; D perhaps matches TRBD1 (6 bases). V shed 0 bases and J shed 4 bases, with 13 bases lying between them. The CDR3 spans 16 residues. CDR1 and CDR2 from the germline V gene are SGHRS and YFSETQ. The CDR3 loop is CASSLGVAGATGELFF. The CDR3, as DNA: TGCGCCAGCAGCTTGGGGGTCGCAGGGGCCACCGGGGAGCTGTTTTTT.

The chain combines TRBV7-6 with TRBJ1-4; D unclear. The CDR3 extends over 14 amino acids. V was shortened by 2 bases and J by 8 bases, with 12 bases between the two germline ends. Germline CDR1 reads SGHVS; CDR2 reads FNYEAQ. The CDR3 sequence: CASSLFGVREKLFF. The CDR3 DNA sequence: TGTGCCAGCAGCTTATTCGGGGTTCGGGAAAAACTGTTTTTT.

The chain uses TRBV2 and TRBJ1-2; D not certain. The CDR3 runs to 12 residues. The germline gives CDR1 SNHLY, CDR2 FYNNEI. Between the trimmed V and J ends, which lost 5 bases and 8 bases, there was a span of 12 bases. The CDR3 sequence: CASSLDLGGYTF. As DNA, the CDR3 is TGTGCCAGCAGTTTGGACTTGGGGGGCTACACCTTC.

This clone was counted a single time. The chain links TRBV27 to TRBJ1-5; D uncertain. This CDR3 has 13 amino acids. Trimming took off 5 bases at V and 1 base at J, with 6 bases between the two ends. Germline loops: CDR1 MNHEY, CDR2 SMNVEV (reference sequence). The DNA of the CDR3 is TGTGCCAGCAGTCCCATCAGCAATCAGCCCCAGCATTTT. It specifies CASSPISNQPQHF.

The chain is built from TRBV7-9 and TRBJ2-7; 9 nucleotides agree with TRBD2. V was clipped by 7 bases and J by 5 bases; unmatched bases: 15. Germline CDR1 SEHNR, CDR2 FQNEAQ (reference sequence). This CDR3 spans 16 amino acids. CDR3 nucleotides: TGTGCCAGCACCGGTAGCGGGAGTCCCCCTTTTGACGAGCAGTACTTC. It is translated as CASTGSGSPPFDEQYF.

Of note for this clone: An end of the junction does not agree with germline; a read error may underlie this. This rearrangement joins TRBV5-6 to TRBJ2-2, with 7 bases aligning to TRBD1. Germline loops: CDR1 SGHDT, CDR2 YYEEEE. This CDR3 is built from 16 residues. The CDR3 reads CANSLRWTGNTGELFF. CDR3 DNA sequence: TGTGCCAACAGCTTGCGTTGGACAGGCAACACCGGGGAGCTGTTTTTT.

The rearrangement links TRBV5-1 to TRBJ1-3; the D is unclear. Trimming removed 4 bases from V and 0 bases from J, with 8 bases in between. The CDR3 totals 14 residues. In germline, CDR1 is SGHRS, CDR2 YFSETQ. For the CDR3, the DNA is TGCGCCAGCAGCCCAAATCCCTCTGGAAACACCATATATTTT. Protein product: CASSPNPSGNTIYF.

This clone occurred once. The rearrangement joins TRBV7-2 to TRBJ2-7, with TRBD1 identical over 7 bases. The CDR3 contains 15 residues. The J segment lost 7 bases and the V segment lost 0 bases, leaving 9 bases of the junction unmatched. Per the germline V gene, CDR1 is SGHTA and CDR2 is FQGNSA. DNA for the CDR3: TGTGCCAGCAGCTTAGCAGGGCCAGGGGGAGTTGAGCAGTACTTC. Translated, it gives CASSLAGPGGVEQYF.

CDR3 amino acids: CASSWARGSYEQYF. The CDR3, as DNA: TGTGCCAGCAGCTGGGCCCGGGGGTCCTACGAGCAGTACTTC. The chain is built from TRBV11-1 and TRBJ2-7; D may be TRBD2 (6 bases). The germline V gene encodes CDR1 SGHAT and CDR2 FQDESV (reference sequence). The V and J ends lost 4 bases and 1 base respectively, with 11 bases between them. This CDR3 has 14 amino acids. Full variable domain (missing parts from reference TRBV11-1 and TRBJ2-7): EAEVAQSPRYKITEKSQAVAFWCDPISGHATLYWYRQILGQGPELLVQFQDESVVDDSQLPKDRFSAERLKGVDSTLKIQPAELGDSAMYLCASSWARGSYEQYFGPGTRLTVT.

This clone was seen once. Here the CDR3 reads CASSRQGAYEQYF. CDR3 coding DNA: TGTGCCAGCAGCCGACAGGGGGCCTACGAGCAGTACTTC. This chain links TRBV5-6 with TRBJ2-7; 9 nucleotides align to TRBD1. The CDR3 sequence is 13 residues long. V lost 4 bases, J lost 2 bases, and 1 base stayed unmatched. Germline V gene lookup returns CDR1 SGHDT and CDR2 YYEEEE.

The CDR3 DNA is TGTGCCAGCAGCCCAGGGGGTCTTCTGAACACTGAAGCTTTCTTT. Translation gives CASSPGGLLNTEAFF. The J gene is TRBJ1-1, the V gene TRBV9; TRBD1 aligns across 7 bases. The CDR3 loop spans 15 amino acids. Per the germline V gene, CDR1 is SGDLS and CDR2 is YYNGEE. Unmatched junction bases numbered 6, after V lost 4 bases and J lost 0 bases.

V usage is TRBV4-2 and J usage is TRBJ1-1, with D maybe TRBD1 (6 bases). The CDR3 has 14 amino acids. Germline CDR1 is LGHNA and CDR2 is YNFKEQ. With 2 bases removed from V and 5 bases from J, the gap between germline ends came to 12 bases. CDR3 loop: CASSQQGRDTEAFF. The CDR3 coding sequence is TGTGCCAGCAGCCAACAGGGGCGGGATACTGAAGCTTTCTTT.

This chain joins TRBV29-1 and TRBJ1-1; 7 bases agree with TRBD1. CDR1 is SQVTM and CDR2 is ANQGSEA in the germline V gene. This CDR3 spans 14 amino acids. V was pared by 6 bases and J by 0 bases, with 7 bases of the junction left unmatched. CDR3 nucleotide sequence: TGCAGCGTATCTAACAGGGGCTTGAACACTGAAGCTTTCTTT. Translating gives CSVSNRGLNTEAFF.